One sample yielded the 27 T cell receptor beta chains listed below, sequenced in a study of T-cell memory formation after mild COVID-19. TCRdb independently ran MiXCR on the 5' RACE reads; one entry per CDR3 protein. The sample lists about 400,000 distinct CDR3 sequences, 14% occurring once. The sample was PBMCs or a T cell subset sorted from them (not recorded which). These receptors originate from a young man who had mild COVID-19 (a few samples of this study predate the infection). Cell type and time point are not known.

The chain recombines TRBV5-1 with TRBJ1-4; D gene unclear. V was trimmed by 0 bases and J by 7 bases, leaving 10 bases between them. This CDR3 is 14 amino acids long. Germline CDR1 is SGHRS and CDR2 is YFSETQ. The CDR3 loop reads CASSLDPTGEKLFF. The CDR3 DNA follows: TGCGCCAGCAGCTTGGACCCCACGGGTGAAAAACTGTTTTTT.

This clonotype was counted only a few times. The chain links TRBV7-3 to TRBJ1-1; no clear D. The CDR3 length is 15 residues. Germline V gives CDR1 SGHTA, CDR2 FQGTGA. V was pared by 5 bases and J by 8 bases, with 21 bases between. The CDR3 region has the DNA TGTGCCAGCAGCCTGGGAGGACGAGGGTTCACGGAAGCTTTCTTT. Translated, it gives CASSLGGRGFTEAFF.

This clonotype was detected a few times. The chain has TRBV7-8 and TRBJ2-1; 9 bases match TRBD1. The CDR3 is 15 residues long. The V and J ends lost 4 bases and 9 bases, in that order; junction bases with no gene match: 10. Germline V gene sequence: CDR1 SGHVS, CDR2 FQNEAQ. The CDR3 region is CASSSIYRGHGEQFF. For the CDR3, the DNA is TGTGCCAGCAGCTCAATCTACAGGGGGCACGGTGAGCAGTTCTTC. The full variable domain, in which reference TRBV7-8 and TRBJ2-1 provide the parts outside the CDR3, is GAGVSQSPRYKVAKRGQDVALRCDPISGHVSLFWYQQALGQGPEFLTYFQNEAQLDKSGLPSDRFFAERPEGSVSTLKIQRTQQEDSAVYLCASSSIYRGHGEQFFGPGTRLTVL.

The sample holds a few counts of this clonotype. The rearrangement uses TRBV6-5 and TRBJ2-7; 8 nucleotides match TRBD1. The junction had 10 bases not matched to a gene; V was cut back by 6 bases and J by 6 bases. This CDR3 contains 14 residues. Germline CDR1 is MNHEY and CDR2 is SVGAGI. This CDR3 is CASRLTGATGEQYV. DNA for the CDR3: TGTGCCAGCAGATTGACAGGGGCGACGGGCGAGCAGTACGTC.

V gene TRBV6-2 or TRBV6-3 combines with J gene TRBJ2-5; D is uncertain. CDR1 and CDR2 (germline): MNHEY, SVGEGT. Trimming removed 3 bases from V and 1 base from J, with 6 bases in between. The CDR3 spans 13 residues. The CDR3 bases are TGTGCCAGCAGTTATGCGTCCCAAGAGACCCAGTACTTC. Protein product: CASSYASQETQYF.

This clonotype was seen a single time. The gene calls are TRBV7-9 and TRBJ1-2, with 7 nucleotides matching TRBD1. This CDR3 has 12 amino acids. J was trimmed by 8 bases and V by 4 bases; bases with no gene match: 4. The V gene's germline CDR1 is SEHNR and CDR2 FQNEAQ (reference sequence). The CDR3 region is CASSYRGIGYTF. The CDR3 DNA sequence: TGTGCCAGCAGCTACAGGGGAATCGGCTACACCTTC.

This clonotype was seen a handful of times. This sequence joins TRBV27 and TRBJ1-4; maybe TRBD1 (5 bases). The CDR3 is made up of 14 amino acids. V dropped 6 bases and J dropped 7 bases, with 15 bases sitting between them. CDR1 and CDR2 from the germline V gene are MNHEY and SMNVEV (reference sequence). The CDR3 DNA sequence: TGTGCCAGCAGCCCGTTTGGAGGGGTTGAAAAACTGTTTTTT. Translated, it gives CASSPFGGVEKLFF.

The chain has TRBV14 and TRBJ2-2; D unclear. Germline V gene sequence: CDR1 SGHDN, CDR2 FVKESK. V lost 0 bases to trimming and J lost 4 bases, with 21 bases between them. This CDR3 is 19 amino acids long. CDR3 loop: CASSQETTLYRIPTGELFF. The CDR3 DNA is TGTGCCAGCAGCCAAGAAACTACCCTTTACAGAATTCCCACCGGGGAGCTGTTTTTT.

This clonotype turned up a few times. V gene TRBV20-1 combines with J gene TRBJ2-1, with 9 bases aligning to TRBD1. The CDR3 is 15 amino acids. Germline CDR1 reads DFQATT; CDR2 reads SNEGSKA (reference sequence). V trimming: 6 bases; J trimming: 0 bases; junction bases outside the gene matches: 6. The CDR3 nucleotides read TGCAGTGCGACAGGGGGTTGGGGCTCCTACAATGAGCAGTTCTTC. This sequence encodes CSATGGWGSYNEQFF.

This clonotype was picked up a small number of times. The gene calls are TRBV6-1 and TRBJ2-1, with 11 bases fitting TRBD2. Trimming at V came to 1 base and at J to 5 bases, leaving 1 base not matched to a gene. The CDR3 is 15 residues long. CDR1 is MNHNS, CDR2 SASEGT, per germline. This chain's CDR3 is CASSEGLAGNNEQFF. The CDR3 DNA is TGTGCCAGCAGTGAAGGACTAGCGGGGAACAATGAGCAGTTCTTC.

This clonotype was counted between two and nine times. The rearrangement links TRBV5-1 to TRBJ2-1, with D unclear. V gave up 4 bases and J gave up 0 bases, with 14 bases separating them. The CDR3 is made up of 16 amino acids. From germline, CDR1 is SGHRS and CDR2 YFSETQ. This CDR3 reads CASSPLIGVSYNEQFF. For the CDR3, the DNA is TGCGCCAGCAGCCCGCTGATTGGAGTCTCCTACAATGAGCAGTTCTTC.

This clonotype was detected only a few times. CDR3 DNA sequence: TGCAGTGCTAGGAAAGCGGGACTCACGGCAGATACGCAGTATTTT. Its translation is CSARKAGLTADTQYF. The genes are TRBV20-1 and TRBJ2-3; 7 positions agree with TRBD2. This CDR3 is built from 15 residues. J was trimmed by 4 bases and V by 3 bases; bases with no gene match: 10. Germline values: CDR1 DFQATT, CDR2 SNEGSKA (reference sequence).

This clonotype was detected a few times. This sequence joins TRBV4-3 and TRBJ1-1, with D possibly being TRBD1 (5 bases). Germline V gene lookup returns CDR1 LGHNA and CDR2 YSLEER. The CDR3 is made up of 14 amino acids. V lost 4 bases, J lost 1 base, and 10 bases lay in between. CDR3 loop: CASSRRETNTEAFF. In DNA form, the CDR3 reads TGCGCCAGCAGCCGCAGGGAGACGAACACTGAAGCTTTCTTT.

This chain links TRBV3-2 with TRBJ1-4. TRBV3-2 is flagged as a pseudogene. This CDR3 contains 15 residues. CDR3 coding DNA: TGTGCCAGCAGCCAGTTTCAGCGCTGGTGGGAAAAACTGTTTTTT. It translates to CASSQFQRWWEKLFF.

This chain uses TRBV7-9 with TRBJ1-1; D unclear. CDR1 SEHNR and CDR2 FQNEAQ come from the germline V gene (reference sequence). Trimming left V 1 base short and J 3 bases short, with 9 bases between. The CDR3 extends over 14 amino acids. The CDR3 protein is CASSLESGYTEAFF. CDR3 in DNA: TGTGCCAGCAGCTTAGAGAGCGGATACACTGAAGCTTTCTTT.

This clonotype was picked up many times. The chain employs TRBV27 and TRBJ2-2; possibly TRBD1 for D (5 bases). Per germline, CDR1 MNHEY and CDR2 SMNVEV (reference sequence). The CDR3 runs 14 residues. V dropped 0 bases and J dropped 7 bases, with 9 bases sitting between them. The CDR3 coding sequence is TGTGCCAGCAGTTTATCAGGGGTCATCGGGGAGCTGTTTTTT. Protein product: CASSLSGVIGELFF.

CDR3 in amino acids: CASSLRQVSYNEQFF. The CDR3 coding sequence is TGTGCCAGCAGTCTCCGACAGGTTTCCTACAATGAGCAGTTCTTC. The V call is TRBV9, the J call TRBJ2-1, with TRBD1 as a possible D gene (6 bases). The V end lost 5 bases, the J end lost 1 base, and 13 bases lay between the germline ends. The CDR3 length is 15 residues. The germline V gene encodes CDR1 SGDLS and CDR2 YYNGEE.

The V and J genes are TRBV20-1 and TRBJ1-1; no clear D. CDR3 length: 12 residues. V was shortened by 3 bases and J by 4 bases, with 9 bases between the two germline ends. Germline CDR1 and CDR2: DFQATT and SNEGSKA (reference sequence). In DNA, the CDR3 is TGCAGTGCTAGTAAGGGCCTCACTGAAGCTTTCTTT. Protein product: CSASKGLTEAFF.

In its sample, this clonotype was seen a few times. The chain has TRBV5-1 and TRBJ2-5; D is uncertain. CDR1 SGHRS and CDR2 YFSETQ come from the germline V gene. V lost 0 bases and J 2 bases, leaving 8 bases between the germline ends. The CDR3 is 14 residues long. DNA for the CDR3: TGCGCCAGCAGCTTGGCCCCACTTCAAGAGACCCAGTACTTC. Translated, it gives CASSLAPLQETQYF.

The chain carries TRBV20-1 and TRBJ2-7, with 7 bases that match TRBD1. This CDR3 comprises 12 residues. Germline CDR1 reads DFQATT; CDR2 reads SNEGSKA (reference sequence). The V gene end was trimmed by 3 bases and the J gene end by 5 bases; junction bases not matched to a gene: 4. CDR3 in DNA: TGCAGTGCTAGCAGGACAGGCGACGAGCAGTACTTC. It yields the protein CSASRTGDEQYF.

This sequence joins TRBV6-5 and TRBJ1-5; possible D gene TRBD1, 5 bases. This CDR3 is built from 13 residues. Per germline, CDR1 MNHEY and CDR2 SVGAGI. V was trimmed by 8 bases and J by 5 bases, leaving 13 bases between them. The CDR3 sequence: CASGGTGDQPQHF. CDR3 nucleotide sequence: TGTGCCAGCGGGGGGACGGGGGATCAGCCCCAGCATTTT.

This clonotype was seen at least ten times. The chain couples TRBV11-2 to TRBJ2-1; 7 bases map to TRBD2. With V trimmed by 3 bases and J by 3 bases, 5 bases remained unmatched. Germline CDR1 and CDR2: SGHAT and FQNNGV. The CDR3 runs 15 residues. CDR3 in amino acids: CASSFGGGDYNEQFF. CDR3 DNA sequence: TGTGCCAGCAGCTTTGGGGGGGGAGACTACAATGAGCAGTTCTTC.

This clonotype has a handful of counts. This sequence joins TRBV10-3 and TRBJ2-2; D remains ambiguous. The CDR3 is made up of 12 amino acids. Germline V gives CDR1 ENHRY, CDR2 SYGVKD. Between the trimmed V and J ends, which lost 3 bases and 4 bases, there was a span of 3 bases. The CDR3 region has the DNA TGTGCCATCAGTGATACCACCGGGGAGCTGTTTTTT. It translates to CAISDTTGELFF.

J is TRBJ2-7 and V is TRBV2; D tentatively fits TRBD1 or TRBD2 (7 bases each). Germline CDR1 reads SNHLY; CDR2 reads FYNNEI. The CDR3 contains 13 residues. V was trimmed by 8 bases and J by 3 bases, leaving 14 bases between them. In nucleotides, the CDR3 is TGTGCCAGCTCCAGGGGGGGACTCTACGAGCAGTACGTC. It yields the protein CASSRGGLYEQYV.

V gene TRBV4-2 combines with J gene TRBJ1-2, with D unresolved. V gave up 1 base and J gave up 4 bases, with 10 bases separating them. CDR1 and CDR2 from the germline V gene are LGHNA and YNFKEQ. There are 14 residues in the CDR3. CDR3 in DNA: TGTGCCAGCAGCCAAGGAGAAGGACGCTATGGCTACACCTTC. It codes for CASSQGEGRYGYTF.

V gene TRBV27 combines with J gene TRBJ2-7; TRBD1 matches 9 bases. The germline V gene has CDR1 MNHEY and CDR2 SMNVEV (reference sequence). The CDR3 runs to 15 residues. Trimming cost V 2 bases and J 5 bases; bases outside gene matches: 7. CDR3 amino acids: CASSLNSGTGNEQYF. For the CDR3, the DNA is TGTGCCAGCAGTTTAAACTCCGGGACAGGGAACGAGCAGTACTTC.

This clonotype was seen many times. The chain is built from TRBV20-1 and TRBJ2-3; D not resolved. The CDR3 spans 11 residues. V was cut by 2 bases and J by 2 bases, with 2 bases left in between. Germline V gene data show CDR1 as DFQATT and CDR2 as SNEGSKA (reference sequence). The CDR3 is CSARYTDTQYF. The CDR3 nucleotides are TGCAGTGCTAGATACACAGATACGCAGTATTTT.